The rows below give T cell receptor beta chains drawn from one sample of a study of blood T cell repertoires in COVID-19. Method: immunoSEQ multiplex PCR; TCRdb's copy keeps in-frame clones and lacks some. This table has tens of thousands of clones, 75% to 90% appearing once. Material for sequencing was peripheral blood. Receptors originate from a human donor in a cohort sampled during active COVID-19. The CDR3 runs from the conserved cysteine through the conserved F or W. Fields, in order: clone size, J gene, D gene, V gene, CDR3 protein, CDR3 DNA. The D gene is left open where the match is weak. Part of the rows lack a size; the others show once, few, many or a class for expanded clones.

size: once
J: TRBJ2-1
D: .
V: TRBV10-2
CDR3: CASSGGLPGSPYNEQFF
DNA: TGCGCCAGCAGTGGAGGACTACCGGGGTCCCCTTACAATGAGCAGTTCTTC

size: .
J: TRBJ2-7
D: .
V: TRBV11-2
CDR3: CASSSRLGDYEQYF
DNA: TGTGCCAGCAGCTCCCGACTCGGGGACTACGAGCAGTACTTC

size: once
J: TRBJ2-1
D: TRBD2
V: TRBV24-1
CDR3: CATSDPRTSGRGYNEQFF
DNA: TGTGCCACCAGTGATCCTAGGACTAGCGGGAGGGGGTACAATGAGCAGTTCTTC

size: .
J: TRBJ2-6
D: TRBD1
V: TRBV7-2
CDR3: CASSYTTGSSGANVLTF
DNA: TGTGCCAGCAGCTACACGACAGGGAGCTCTGGGGCCAACGTCCTGACTTTC

size: .
J: TRBJ1-1
D: .
V: TRBV30
CDR3: CAWSSGGAELSEAFF
DNA: TGTGCCTGGAGTTCTGGGGGCGCAGAATTGTCTGAAGCTTTCTTT

size: once
J: TRBJ2-5
D: TRBD2
V: TRBV9
CDR3: CASSVAAHSGGNQETQYF
DNA: TGTGCCAGCAGCGTAGCTGCCCATAGCGGGGGAAACCAGGAGACCCAGTACTTC

size: once
J: TRBJ1-4
D: .
V: TRBV5-4
CDR3: CASSPEGGRNEKLFF
DNA: TGTGCCAGCAGTCCCGAGGGGGGGCGGAATGAAAAACTGTTTTTT

size: .
J: TRBJ1-5
D: TRBD1
V: TRBV2
CDR3: CASSGTGSNQPQHF
DNA: TGTGCCAGCAGCGGGACAGGGAGCAATCAGCCCCAGCATTTT

size: .
J: TRBJ2-7
D: TRBD2
V: TRBV7-6
CDR3: CASSLGSGTYEQYF
DNA: TGTGCCAGCAGCTTAGGTAGCGGGACCTACGAGCAGTACTTC

size: .
J: TRBJ1-2
D: TRBD1
V: TRBV15
CDR3: CATSRDHRGKYGYTF
DNA: TGTGCCACCAGCAGAGATCACAGGGGGAAGTATGGCTACACCTTC

size: .
J: TRBJ1-2
D: .
V: TRBV29-1
CDR3: CSVEDTTVYGYTF
DNA: TGCAGCGTTGAAGATACGACAGTCTATGGCTACACCTTC

size: once
J: TRBJ2-2
D: .
V: TRBV30
CDR3: CAWSVGAPDPGELFF
DNA: TGTGCCTGGAGTGTAGGAGCTCCAGACCCCGGGGAGCTGTTTTTT

size: few
J: TRBJ2-1
D: .
V: TRBV7-3
CDR3: CASSLNSDNEQFF
DNA: TGTGCCAGCAGCTTAAATAGTGATAATGAGCAGTTCTTC

size: .
J: TRBJ2-1
D: TRBD2
V: TRBV5-1
CDR3: CASSLAPSGGYNEQFF
DNA: TGCGCCAGCAGCTTGGCCCCGAGCGGGGGCTACAATGAGCAGTTCTTC

size: .
J: TRBJ1-6
D: .
V: TRBV7-3
CDR3: CASSPRGGSSPLHF
DNA: TGTGCCAGCAGCCCGAGGGGGGGGTCTTCACCCCTCCACTTT

size: .
J: TRBJ2-7
D: .
V: TRBV9
CDR3: CASSASERGYEQYF
DNA: TGTGCCAGCAGCGCTAGCGAGAGAGGCTACGAGCAGTACTTC

size: .
J: TRBJ2-1
D: .
V: TRBV29-1
CDR3: CSVRDSASTEQFF
DNA: TGCAGCGTGCGGGACTCCGCTTCAACTGAGCAGTTCTTC

size: few
J: TRBJ1-1
D: .
V: TRBV7-2
CDR3: CASSLTVNTEAFF
DNA: TGTGCCAGCAGCTTAACTGTGAACACTGAAGCTTTCTTT

size: .
J: TRBJ1-3
D: .
V: TRBV30
CDR3: CAWTTSGTTGNTIYF
DNA: TGTGCCTGGACGACATCAGGGACAACAGGAAACACCATATATTTT

size: .
J: TRBJ2-2
D: TRBD1
V: TRBV2
CDR3: CASSPGTGNTGELFF
DNA: TGTGCCAGCAGCCCCGGGACAGGGAACACCGGGGAGCTGTTTTTT

size: once
J: TRBJ1-2
D: .
V: TRBV2
CDR3: CASSERGQYGYTF
DNA: TGTGCCAGCAGTGAAAGGGGTCAGTATGGCTACACCTTC

size: once
J: TRBJ1-1
D: .
V: TRBV10-2
CDR3: CASSATGNTEAFF
DNA: TGCGCCAGCAGTGCCACGGGGAACACTGAAGCTTTCTTT

size: .
J: TRBJ1-2
D: .
V: TRBV5-1
CDR3: CASSSLGGSYGYTF
DNA: TGCGCCAGCAGCTCCTTGGGGGGGAGCTATGGCTACACCTTC

size: .
J: TRBJ2-1
D: TRBD2
V: TRBV2
CDR3: CASSVGLAGGSSYNEQFF
DNA: TGTGCCAGCAGTGTGGGGCTAGCGGGGGGGAGCTCCTACAATGAGCAGTTCTTC

size: .
J: TRBJ2-1
D: TRBD2
V: TRBV9
CDR3: CASSSSGYYNEQFF
DNA: TGTGCCAGCAGCTCTAGCGGTTACTACAATGAGCAGTTCTTC

size: .
J: TRBJ2-3
D: .
V: TRBV7-8
CDR3: CASSLAGISDTQYF
DNA: TGTGCCAGCAGCTTGGCAGGGATTTCAGATACGCAGTATTTT

size: .
J: TRBJ2-2
D: TRBD1
V: TRBV28
CDR3: CASSLFGQGATGELFF
DNA: TGTGCCAGCAGTTTATTCGGACAGGGGGCGACCGGGGAGCTGTTTTTT

size: .
J: TRBJ2-7
D: TRBD2
V: TRBV5-1
CDR3: CASSPLAGGTSYEQYF
DNA: TGCGCCAGCAGCCCTTTAGCGGGAGGGACGTCCTACGAGCAGTACTTC

size: .
J: TRBJ1-2
D: TRBD1
V: TRBV3-1/TRBV3-2
CDR3: CASSQWTGNYGYTF
DNA: TGTGCCAGCAGCCAATGGACAGGGAACTATGGCTACACCTTC

size: .
J: TRBJ2-1
D: .
V: TRBV24-1
CDR3: CATSDSTPGALEYEQFF
DNA: TGTGCCACCAGTGACTCCACTCCAGGGGCGTTGGAATACGAGCAGTTCTTC

size: .
J: TRBJ2-7
D: .
V: TRBV24-1
CDR3: CATSDSEAGYEQYF
DNA: TGTGCCACCAGTGATTCAGAGGCTGGGTACGAGCAGTACTTC

size: .
J: TRBJ2-7
D: TRBD2
V: TRBV14
CDR3: CASSRGLALNYEQYF
DNA: TGTGCCAGCAGCCGGGGACTAGCGTTAAACTACGAGCAGTACTTC

size: .
J: TRBJ1-4
D: .
V: TRBV7-9
CDR3: CASSFSRANEKLFF
DNA: TGTGCCAGCAGCTTTAGCAGGGCTAATGAAAAACTGTTTTTT

size: .
J: TRBJ1-5
D: .
V: TRBV7-6
CDR3: CASGADSNQPQHF
DNA: TGTGCCAGCGGGGCAGATAGCAATCAGCCCCAGCATTTT

size: once
J: TRBJ2-1
D: TRBD2
V: TRBV19
CDR3: CASTDPRTSGPIEQFF
DNA: TGTGCCAGTACCGATCCCAGGACTAGCGGGCCGATTGAGCAGTTCTTC

size: once
J: TRBJ2-2
D: .
V: TRBV7-7
CDR3: CASSPSTGELFF
DNA: TGTGCTAGCAGCCCCTCCACCGGGGAGCTGTTTTTT

size: .
J: TRBJ1-1
D: TRBD1
V: TRBV30
CDR3: CAWSSGQGLNTEAFF
DNA: TGTGCCTGGAGCTCGGGACAGGGATTGAACACTGAAGCTTTCTTT

size: once
J: TRBJ2-5
D: TRBD1
V: TRBV18
CDR3: CASSPSRGLLETQYF
DNA: TGTGCCAGCTCACCATCCAGGGGGCTTTTAGAGACCCAGTACTTC

size: .
J: TRBJ2-1
D: .
V: TRBV5-4
CDR3: CASSQRDQTYNEQFF
DNA: TGTGCCAGCAGCCAACGGGATCAAACTTACAATGAGCAGTTCTTC

size: .
J: TRBJ1-5
D: TRBD1
V: TRBV4-1
CDR3: CASRLGQGRNQPQHF
DNA: TGCGCCAGCAGACTAGGACAGGGACGCAATCAGCCCCAGCATTTT

size: .
J: TRBJ2-1
D: TRBD2
V: TRBV28
CDR3: CASCSGGDNNEQFF
DNA: TGTGCCAGCTGCAGCGGGGGGGACAACAATGAGCAGTTCTTC

size: .
J: TRBJ1-5
D: .
V: TRBV21-1
CDR3: CASSKRRVPSQPQHF
DNA: TGTGCCAGCAGCAAGAGGCGGGTCCCGAGTCAGCCCCAGCATTTT

size: .
J: TRBJ1-3
D: .
V: TRBV19
CDR3: CASSITGSGNTIYF
DNA: TGTGCCAGTAGTATTACAGGCTCTGGAAACACCATATATTTT

size: .
J: TRBJ2-6
D: TRBD2
V: TRBV11-3
CDR3: CASSSGGVLSSGANVLTF
DNA: TGTGCCAGCAGCTCCGGGGGGGTTTTAAGCTCTGGGGCCAACGTCCTGACTTTC

size: .
J: TRBJ2-2
D: .
V: TRBV18
CDR3: CASSPDSWNTGELFF
DNA: TGTGCCAGCTCACCTGACAGCTGGAACACCGGGGAGCTGTTTTTT